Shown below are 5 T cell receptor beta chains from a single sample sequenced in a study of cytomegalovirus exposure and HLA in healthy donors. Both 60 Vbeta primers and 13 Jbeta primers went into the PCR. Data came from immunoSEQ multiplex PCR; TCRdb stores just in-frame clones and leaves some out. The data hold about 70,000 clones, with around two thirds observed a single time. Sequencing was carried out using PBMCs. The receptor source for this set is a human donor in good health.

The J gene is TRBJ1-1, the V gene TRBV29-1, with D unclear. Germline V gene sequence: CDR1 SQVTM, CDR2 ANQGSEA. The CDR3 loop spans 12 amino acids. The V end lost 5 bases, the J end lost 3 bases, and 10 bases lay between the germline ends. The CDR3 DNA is TGCAGCGTTAAGGTCGCGGACACTGAAGCTTTCTTT. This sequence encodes CSVKVADTEAFF. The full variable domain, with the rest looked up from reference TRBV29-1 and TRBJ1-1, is SAVISQKPSRDICQRGTSLTIQCQVDSQVTMMFWYRQQPGQSLTLIATANQGSEATYESGFVIDKFPISRPNLTFSTLTVSNMSPEDSSIYLCSVKVADTEAFFGQGTRLTVV.

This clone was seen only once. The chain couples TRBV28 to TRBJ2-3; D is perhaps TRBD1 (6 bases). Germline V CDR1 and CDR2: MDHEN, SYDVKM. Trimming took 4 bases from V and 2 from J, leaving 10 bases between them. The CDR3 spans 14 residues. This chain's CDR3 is CASSSDRFTDTQYF. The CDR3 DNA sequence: TGTGCCAGCAGTTCGGACAGATTCACAGATACGCAGTATTTT.

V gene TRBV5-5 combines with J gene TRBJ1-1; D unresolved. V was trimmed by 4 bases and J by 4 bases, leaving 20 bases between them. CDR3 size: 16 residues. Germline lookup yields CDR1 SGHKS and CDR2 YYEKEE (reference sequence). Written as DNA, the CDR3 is TGTGCCAGCAGCGCCCGTGCGGATGAGGTCCTCACTGAAGCTTTCTTT. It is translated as CASSARADEVLTEAFF.

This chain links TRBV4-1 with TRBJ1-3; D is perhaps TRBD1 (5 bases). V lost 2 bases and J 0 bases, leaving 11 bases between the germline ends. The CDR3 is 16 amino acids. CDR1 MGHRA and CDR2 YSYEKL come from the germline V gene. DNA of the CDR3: TGCGCCAGCAGCCAAAGCAGGGTTCGCTCTGGAAACACCATATATTTT. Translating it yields CASSQSRVRSGNTIYF.

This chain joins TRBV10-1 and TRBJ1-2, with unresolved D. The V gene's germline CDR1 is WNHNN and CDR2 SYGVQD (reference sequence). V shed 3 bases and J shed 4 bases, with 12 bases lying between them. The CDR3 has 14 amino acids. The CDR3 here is CASSDPPDTYGYTF. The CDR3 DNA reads TGCGCCAGCAGTGACCCCCCTGACACCTATGGCTACACCTTC.